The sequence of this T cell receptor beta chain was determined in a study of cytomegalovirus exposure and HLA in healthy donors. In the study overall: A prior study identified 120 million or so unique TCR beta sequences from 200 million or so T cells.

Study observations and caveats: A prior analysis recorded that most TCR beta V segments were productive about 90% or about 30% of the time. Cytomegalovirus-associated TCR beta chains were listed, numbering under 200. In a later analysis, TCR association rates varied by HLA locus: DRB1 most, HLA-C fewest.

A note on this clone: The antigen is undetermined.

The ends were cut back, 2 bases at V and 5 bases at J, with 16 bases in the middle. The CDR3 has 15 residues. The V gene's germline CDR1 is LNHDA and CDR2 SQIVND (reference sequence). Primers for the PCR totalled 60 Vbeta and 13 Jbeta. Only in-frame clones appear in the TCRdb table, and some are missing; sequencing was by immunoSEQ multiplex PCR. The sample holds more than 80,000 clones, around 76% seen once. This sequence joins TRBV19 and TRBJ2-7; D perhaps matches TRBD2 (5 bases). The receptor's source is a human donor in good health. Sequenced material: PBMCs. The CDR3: CASSISLVAGHEQYF. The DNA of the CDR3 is TGTGCCAGTAGTATATCCCTCGTGGCGGGCCACGAGCAGTACTTC.